This section outlines one T cell receptor beta chain sequence together with its context. Its antigen is not identified. Using immunoSEQ multiplex PCR, the repertoire was profiled, and TCRdb retains in-frame clones only, with some absent. The sample lists under 70,000 clones, around 77% occurring once. The data derive from a study of radiotherapy plus CTLA-4 blockade in lung cancer. Study-level points and caveats: Blood saw expansion of tumor-derived TCR clones after radiotherapy plus ipilimumab.

The V gene's germline CDR1 is MDHEN and CDR2 SYDVKM. This CDR3 is 12 amino acids long. With 7 bases removed from V and 4 bases from J, the gap between germline ends came to 10 bases. This clonotype originated in a human donor with non-small cell lung cancer who had a complete response to radiotherapy plus ipilimumab. The starting material was peripheral blood, obtained from a patient treated with radiotherapy plus ipilimumab. V and J are TRBV28 and TRBJ1-2; D not certain. CDR3 sequence: CASNGEAYGYTF. CDR3 bases: TGTGCCAGCAACGGGGAAGCCTATGGCTACACCTTC.